This T cell receptor beta chain was captured by sequencing in a study of OX40 agonist ivuxolimab in advanced cancers. Whole-study context: Each patient was given ivuxolimab into a vein every 2 weeks, at 0.01 to 10 mg/kg.

Study-wide findings and caveats: Not determined was the antigen specificity of the expanded peripheral T cells. Clonal expansion was seen in CD4+ and CD8+ blood T cells by week 6 at 0.1 to 3.0 mg/kg. Averaging showed that CD8+ T cells had more expanded clones than CD4+ did.

This clone came up once. The antigen is unknown. Deletions cut 0 bases from V and 1 base from J, with 15 bases between. CDR1 is WNHNN and CDR2 is SYGVQD in the germline V gene (reference sequence). There are 18 residues in the CDR3. TCRdb's copy holds only in-frame clones and misses some; the assay was immunoSEQ multiplex PCR. The sample lists roughly 140,000 clones, 90% to 95% occurring once. The chain combines TRBV10-1 with TRBJ2-2, with D possibly being TRBD2 (6 bases). The material sequenced was CD4+ or CD8+ T cells sorted from blood, taken in a trial of the OX40 agonist ivuxolimab. This TCR derives from an adult with an advanced solid tumor such as melanoma, head and neck, liver or kidney cancer. CDR3 in amino acids: CASSESFLGRMNTGELFF. CDR3 bases: TGCGCCAGCAGTGAGTCGTTTCTGGGGAGGATGAACACCGGGGAGCTGTTTTTT.